These T cell receptor beta chains were read from a single sample in a study of blood T cell repertoires in COVID-19. Assay used: immunoSEQ multiplex PCR; TCRdb lists only in-frame clones, some missing. Here the sample spans 150,000 to 200,000 clones, approximately 90% being singletons. What was sequenced was peripheral blood. The receptor set was obtained from a woman aged 18-29 years who had recovered from COVID-19. Both conserved end residues are part of each CDR3. The D gene is left open where the match is weak. For some rows the clone size is stated as once, few or many, or as a class when expanded; others skip it.

>TRBJ1-1|TRBV6-5|-|15|-
TGTGCCAGCAGGCTTGGCGGGTTTATGAACACTGAAGCTTTCTTT
CASRLGGFMNTEAFF
>TRBJ1-1|TRBV12-3/TRBV12-4|-|12|-
TGTGCCAGCACCTCGATCGGCACTGAAGCTTTCTTT
CASTSIGTEAFF
>TRBJ2-1|TRBV6-2/TRBV6-3|-|16|-
TGTGCCAGCAGTTACTCGACACAGTTCTCCTACAATGAGCAGTTCTTC
CASSYSTQFSYNEQFF
>TRBJ2-1|TRBV6-1|-|17|-
TGTGCCAGCAGTGAGGACTACCGCGCCGATATTTACAATGAGCAGTTCTTC
CASSEDYRADIYNEQFF
>TRBJ2-7|TRBV7-9|TRBD1|13|once
TGTGCCAGCAGGGGATACAGGGGCGCAGAGCAGTACTTC
CASRGYRGAEQYF
>TRBJ1-1|TRBV27|-|14|-
TGTGCCACCTCCAGGGCCGATTTGAACACTGAAGCTTTCTTT
CATSRADLNTEAFF
>TRBJ1-2|TRBV5-4|TRBD1|16|-
TGTGCCAGCAGCTTGGTGGATCCCCGAGGGACAGGTGGCTACACCTTC
CASSLVDPRGTGGYTF
>TRBJ1-2|TRBV9|-|15|once
TGTGCCAGCAGCGACCCAGCGCAACTTAACTATGGCTACACCTTC
CASSDPAQLNYGYTF
>TRBJ2-5|TRBV9|-|15|-
TGTGCCAGCAGCTCGGTAGGGGGGGGCTGGGAGACCCAGTACTTC
CASSSVGGGWETQYF
>TRBJ1-5|TRBV29-1|TRBD1|13|-
TGCAGCGTGAGATACAGGGGGGATCAGCCCCAGCATTTT
CSVRYRGDQPQHF